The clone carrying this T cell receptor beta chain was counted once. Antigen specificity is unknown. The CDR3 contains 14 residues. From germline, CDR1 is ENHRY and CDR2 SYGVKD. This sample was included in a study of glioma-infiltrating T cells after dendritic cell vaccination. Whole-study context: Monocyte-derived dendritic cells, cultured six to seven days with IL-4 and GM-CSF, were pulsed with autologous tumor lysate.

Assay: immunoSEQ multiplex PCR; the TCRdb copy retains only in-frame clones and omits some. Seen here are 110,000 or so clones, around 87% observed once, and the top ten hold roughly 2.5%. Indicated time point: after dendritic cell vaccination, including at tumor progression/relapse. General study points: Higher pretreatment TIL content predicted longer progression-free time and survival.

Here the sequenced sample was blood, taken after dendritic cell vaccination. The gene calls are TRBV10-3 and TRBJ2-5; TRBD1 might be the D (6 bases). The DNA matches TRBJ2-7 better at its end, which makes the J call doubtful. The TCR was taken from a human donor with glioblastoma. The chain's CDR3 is CAITLDRTSYEQYF. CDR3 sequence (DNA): TGTGCCATCACCCTAGACAGGACATCCTACGAGCAGTACTTC.